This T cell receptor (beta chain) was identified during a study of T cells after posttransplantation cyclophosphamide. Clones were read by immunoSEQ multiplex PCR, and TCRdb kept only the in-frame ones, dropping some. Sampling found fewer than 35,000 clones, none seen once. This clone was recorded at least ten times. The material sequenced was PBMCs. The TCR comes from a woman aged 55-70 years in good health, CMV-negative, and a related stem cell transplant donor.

The chain's CDR3 is CASSPTQRGRPNEKLFF. In nucleotides, the CDR3 is TGTGCCAGCTCACCCACGCAGAGGGGCAGGCCTAATGAAAAACTGTTTTTT. The V gene is TRBV18, the J gene TRBJ1-4; D is possibly TRBD1 (5 bases). There are 17 residues in the CDR3. Germline V gene sequence: CDR1 KGHSH, CDR2 LQKENI. V lost 3 bases to trimming and J lost 3 bases, with 17 bases between them.